This TCR beta chain stems from a study of T cells in Graves' hyperthyroidism and ophthalmopathy. Trimming pared 0 bases from V and 4 bases from J, leaving 9 bases between. There are 14 residues in the CDR3. CDR1 is ENHRY, CDR2 SYGVKD, per germline. Thyroid ultrasound and orbital computed tomography, with clinical symptoms and serum thyroxine and TRAb, informed diagnoses. TCR beta CDR3 region amplification was performed from RNA transcripts. First-round RT-PCR with HTBI primers amplified the TCR CDR3 region. TCRdb independently ran MiXCR on the multiplex PCR reads; one entry per CDR3 protein. This table holds about 660,000 distinct CDR3 sequences, 45% found once. Study-wide points: The authors' 13 V-J model separated ophthalmopathy from stable hyperthyroidism. Most thyroid clonotypes expanded above 0.001 were also detected in blood.

As regards this clonotype: The target antigen is unknown.

The rearrangement uses TRBV10-3 and TRBJ1-2; D possibly corresponds to TRBD1 (5 bases). The sample taken for sequencing was peripheral blood or thyroid tissue (not recorded which). The TCR was taken from an adult man with Graves' disease, either hyperthyroidism or ophthalmopathy (not recorded which). CDR3 sequence reads: CAISESSQVYGYTF. DNA for the CDR3: TGTGCCATCAGTGAGTCATCACAGGTCTATGGCTACACCTTC.